This entry lists 8 T cell receptor beta chains sequenced from one sample in a study of blood T cell repertoires in COVID-19. The assay was immunoSEQ multiplex PCR, and TCRdb's table has in-frame clones only and misses some. The data contain 85,000 to 120,000 clones, 70% to 90% of them singletons. Sequences were obtained from peripheral blood. All receptors derive from a man aged 40-49 years with active or convalescent COVID-19.

The CDR3 region is CASSQRSPLHF. CDR3 nucleotide sequence: TGTGCCAGCAGCCAGAGGTCACCCCTCCACTTT. This rearrangement joins TRBV21-1 to TRBJ1-6. TRBV21-1 is marked as a pseudogene. This CDR3 spans 11 amino acids.

The J gene is TRBJ1-5, the V gene TRBV12-5; TRBD1 is a possible D gene (5 bases). CDR1 is LGHNT, CDR2 FRNRAP, per germline. Trimming left V 7 bases short and J 0 bases short, with 13 bases between. The CDR3 is 15 amino acids. For the CDR3, the DNA is TGTGCTAGTGTCCCCCCGACAGCTAGCAATCAGCCCCAGCATTTT. Translation gives CASVPPTASNQPQHF.

V is TRBV2 and J is TRBJ1-5, with 8 nucleotides matching TRBD1. Germline CDR1 and CDR2: SNHLY and FYNNEI. This CDR3 is 16 amino acids long. J gave up 7 bases and V 7 bases, and 15 bases lay outside the gene matches. CDR3 DNA: TGTGCCAGCAACTACGACAGGGGAGCAGCGGGACAGCCCCAGCATTTT. It is translated as CASNYDRGAAGQPQHF.

The CDR3 sequence is CASREGTISYNSPLHF. CDR3 nucleotide sequence: TGCGCCAGCAGGGAAGGCACTATCTCCTATAATTCACCCCTCCACTTT. The chain uses TRBV5-1 and TRBJ1-6; no reliable D call. Between the trimmed V and J ends, which lost 5 bases and 0 bases, there was a span of 12 bases. CDR1 SGHRS and CDR2 YFSETQ come from the germline V gene. The CDR3 runs to 16 residues.

This chain uses TRBV24-1 with TRBJ2-3; TRBD2 matches at 12 bases. V lost 5 bases and J lost 5; bases outside the gene matches: 10. Germline V gene lookup returns CDR1 KGHDR and CDR2 SFDVKD. This CDR3 is 17 amino acids long. Written as DNA, the CDR3 is TGTGCCACCAGTGCCTCCGAGACTAGCGGGGGCGGAGATACGCAGTATTTT. As protein: CATSASETSGGGDTQYF.

V gene TRBV7-2 combines with J gene TRBJ1-2; D remains ambiguous. The CDR3 contains 8 residues. Looked up from germline, CDR1 is SGHTA and CDR2 is FQGNSA. CDR3 nucleotide sequence: TGTCCCACAATTGGCTACACCTTC. Protein: CPTIGYTF.

V usage is TRBV6-2 or TRBV6-3 and J usage is TRBJ1-1; D is perhaps TRBD1 (5 bases). V was clipped by 5 bases and J by 1 base, with 20 bases between them. The CDR3 extends over 17 amino acids. Germline-derived CDR1 and CDR2 are MNHEY and SVGEGT. The CDR3 bases are TGTGCCAGCAGTCGTCTTTTTTCCGGAGGGGCGAACACTGAAGCTTTCTTT. Encoded protein: CASSRLFSGGANTEAFF.

The chain carries TRBV18 and TRBJ2-6, with D maybe TRBD2 (6 bases). V was trimmed by 6 bases and J by 4 bases, leaving 16 bases between them. The CDR3 runs 16 residues. CDR1 is KGHSH, CDR2 LQKENI, per germline. The CDR3 here is CASSPLGTSGANVLTF. The CDR3 DNA reads as TGTGCCAGCTCGCCCCTGGGGACTTCAGGGGCCAACGTCCTGACTTTC.